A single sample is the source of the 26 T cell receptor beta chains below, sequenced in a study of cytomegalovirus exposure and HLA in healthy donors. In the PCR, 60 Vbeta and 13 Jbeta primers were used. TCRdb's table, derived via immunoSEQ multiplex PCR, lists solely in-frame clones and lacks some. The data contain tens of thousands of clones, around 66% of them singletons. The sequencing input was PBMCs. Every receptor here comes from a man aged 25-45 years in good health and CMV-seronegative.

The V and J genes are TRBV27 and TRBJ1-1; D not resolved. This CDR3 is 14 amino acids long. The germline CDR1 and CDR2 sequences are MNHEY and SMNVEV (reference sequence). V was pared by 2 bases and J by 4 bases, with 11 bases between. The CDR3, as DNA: TGTGCCAGCAGTTTAGCGGGCTCCACCACTGAAGCTTTCTTT. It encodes CASSLAGSTTEAFF.

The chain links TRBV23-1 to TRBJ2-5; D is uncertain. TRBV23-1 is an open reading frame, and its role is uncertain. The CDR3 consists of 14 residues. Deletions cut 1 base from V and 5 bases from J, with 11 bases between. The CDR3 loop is CASSQLNVRETQYF. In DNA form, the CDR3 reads TGCGCCAGCAGTCAATTGAACGTACGGGAGACCCAGTACTTC.

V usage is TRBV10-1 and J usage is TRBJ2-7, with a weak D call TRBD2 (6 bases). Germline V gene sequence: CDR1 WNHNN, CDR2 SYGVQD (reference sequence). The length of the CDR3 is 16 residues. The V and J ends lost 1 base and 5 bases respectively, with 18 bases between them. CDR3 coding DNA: TGCGCCAGCAGTGAGTTTCCTAGCGAAGAAGGGCACGAGCAGTACTTC. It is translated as CASSEFPSEEGHEQYF.

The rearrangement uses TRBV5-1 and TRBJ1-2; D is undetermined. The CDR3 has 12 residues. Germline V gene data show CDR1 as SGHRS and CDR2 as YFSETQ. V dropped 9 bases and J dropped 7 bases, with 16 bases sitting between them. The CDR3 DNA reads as TGCGCCATCCCAGCGATGTCGGGTGGCTACACCTTC. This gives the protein CAIPAMSGGYTF.

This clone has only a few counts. For the CDR3, the DNA is TGTGCCAGCAGTCTATCAGGGAACACTGAAGCTTTCTTT. This sequence encodes CASSLSGNTEAFF. The rearrangement links TRBV7-9 to TRBJ1-1, with no clear D. The CDR3 sequence is 13 residues long. CDR1 and CDR2 from the germline V gene are SEHNR and FQNEAQ (reference sequence). The germline V and J ends were trimmed by 6 bases and 1 base, with 9 bases remaining between them. The full variable domain, its missing parts supplied by reference TRBV7-9 and TRBJ1-1, is DTGVSQNPRHKITKRGQNVTFRCDPISEHNRLYWYRQTLGQGPEFLTYFQNEAQLEKSRLLSDRFSAERPKGSFSTLEIQRTEQGDSAMYLCASSLSGNTEAFFGQGTRLTVV.

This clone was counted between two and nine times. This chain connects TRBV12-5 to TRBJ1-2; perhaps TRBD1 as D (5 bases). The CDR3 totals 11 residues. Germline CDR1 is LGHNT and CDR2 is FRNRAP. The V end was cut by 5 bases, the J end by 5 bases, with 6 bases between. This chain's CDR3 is CASGQGYGYTF. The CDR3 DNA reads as TGTGCTAGTGGTCAGGGTTATGGCTACACCTTC.

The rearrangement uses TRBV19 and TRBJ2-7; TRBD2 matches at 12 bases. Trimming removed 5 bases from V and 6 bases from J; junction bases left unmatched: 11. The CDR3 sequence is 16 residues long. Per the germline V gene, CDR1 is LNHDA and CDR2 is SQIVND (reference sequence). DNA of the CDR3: TGTGCCAGTAGTCTTTCCCCGGGACTAGCGGGTCTCGAGCAGTACTTC. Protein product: CASSLSPGLAGLEQYF.

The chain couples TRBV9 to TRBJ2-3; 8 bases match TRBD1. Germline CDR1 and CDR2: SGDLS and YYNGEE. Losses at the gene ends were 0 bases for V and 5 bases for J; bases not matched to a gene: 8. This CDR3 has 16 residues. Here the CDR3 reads CASSVGRTGTVDTQYF. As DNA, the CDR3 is TGTGCCAGCAGCGTAGGCCGGACAGGGACCGTAGATACGCAGTATTTT.

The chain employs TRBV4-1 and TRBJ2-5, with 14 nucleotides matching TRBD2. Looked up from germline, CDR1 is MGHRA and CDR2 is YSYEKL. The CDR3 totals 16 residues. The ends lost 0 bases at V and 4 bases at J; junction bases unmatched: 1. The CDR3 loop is CASSQDGTSGGETQYF. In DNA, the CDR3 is TGCGCCAGCAGCCAAGATGGGACTAGCGGGGGAGAGACCCAGTACTTC.

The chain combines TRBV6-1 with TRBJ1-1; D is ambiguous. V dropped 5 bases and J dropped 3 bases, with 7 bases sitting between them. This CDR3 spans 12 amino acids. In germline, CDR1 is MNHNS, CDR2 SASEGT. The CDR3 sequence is CASSPRDTEAFF. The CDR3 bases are TGTGCCAGCAGTCCACGGGACACTGAAGCTTTCTTT.

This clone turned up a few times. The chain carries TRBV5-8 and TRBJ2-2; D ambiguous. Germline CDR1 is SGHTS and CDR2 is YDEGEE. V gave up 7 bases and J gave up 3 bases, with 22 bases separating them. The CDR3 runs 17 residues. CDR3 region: CASRKIGDLEDTGELFF. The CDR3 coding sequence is TGTGCCAGCCGAAAAATTGGAGATCTTGAGGACACCGGGGAGCTGTTTTTT.

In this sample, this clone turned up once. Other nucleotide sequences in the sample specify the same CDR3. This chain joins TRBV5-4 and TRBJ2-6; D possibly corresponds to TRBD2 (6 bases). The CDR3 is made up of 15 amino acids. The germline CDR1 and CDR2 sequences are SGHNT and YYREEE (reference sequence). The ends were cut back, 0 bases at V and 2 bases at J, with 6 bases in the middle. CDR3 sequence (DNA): TGTGCCAGCAGCTTGGGGGGGGCTGGGGCCAACGTCCTGACTTTC. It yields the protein CASSLGGAGANVLTF.

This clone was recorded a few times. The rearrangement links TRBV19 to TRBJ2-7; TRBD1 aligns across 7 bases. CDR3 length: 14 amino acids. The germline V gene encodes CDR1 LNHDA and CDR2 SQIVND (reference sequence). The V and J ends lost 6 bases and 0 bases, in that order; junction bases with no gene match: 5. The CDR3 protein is CASRRDRLSYEQYF. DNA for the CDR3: TGTGCCAGTAGAAGGGACAGACTCTCCTACGAGCAGTACTTC.

The DNA of the CDR3 is TGCAGCGTTGAGAGGATTCTTAATACTGAAGCTTTCTTT. It encodes CSVERILNTEAFF. The rearrangement links TRBV29-1 to TRBJ1-1; D is unclear. The V gene lost 3 bases and the J gene lost 5 bases, with 13 bases spanning the gap. This CDR3 is built from 13 residues. Germline assignment: CDR1 SQVTM and CDR2 ANQGSEA.

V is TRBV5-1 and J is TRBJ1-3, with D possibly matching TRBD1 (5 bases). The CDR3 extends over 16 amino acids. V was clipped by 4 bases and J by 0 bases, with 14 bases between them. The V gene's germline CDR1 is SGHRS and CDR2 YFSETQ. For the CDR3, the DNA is TGCGCCAGCAGCCCTGGGGCGGCGAACTCTGGAAACACCATATATTTT. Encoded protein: CASSPGAANSGNTIYF.

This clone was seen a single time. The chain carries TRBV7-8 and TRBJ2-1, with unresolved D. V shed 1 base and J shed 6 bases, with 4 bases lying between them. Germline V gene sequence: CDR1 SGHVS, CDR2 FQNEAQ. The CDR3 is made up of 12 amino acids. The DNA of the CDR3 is TGTGCCAGCAGCTTAGTAGTCAATGAGCAGTTCTTC. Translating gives CASSLVVNEQFF.

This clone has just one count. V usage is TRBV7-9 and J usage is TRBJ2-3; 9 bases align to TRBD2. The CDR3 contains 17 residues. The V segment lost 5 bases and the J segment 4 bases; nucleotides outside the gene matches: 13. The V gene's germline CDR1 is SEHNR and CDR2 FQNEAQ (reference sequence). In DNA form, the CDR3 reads TGTGCCAGCAGCCTGAGCGAGCGGGGGGATGGGGCAGATACGCAGTATTTT. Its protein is CASSLSERGDGADTQYF. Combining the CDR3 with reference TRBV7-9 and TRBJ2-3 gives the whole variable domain DTGVSQNPRHKITKRGQNVTFRCDPISEHNRLYWYRQTLGQGPEFLTYFQNEAQLEKSRLLSDRFSAERPKGSFSTLEIQRTEQGDSAMYLCASSLSERGDGADTQYFGPGTRLTVL.

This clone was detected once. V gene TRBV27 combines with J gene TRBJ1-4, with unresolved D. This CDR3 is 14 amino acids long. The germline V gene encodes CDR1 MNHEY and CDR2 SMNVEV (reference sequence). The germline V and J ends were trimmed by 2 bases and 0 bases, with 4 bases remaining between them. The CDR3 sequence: CASSLLATNEKLFF. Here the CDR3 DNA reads TGTGCCAGCAGTTTACTAGCAACTAATGAAAAACTGTTTTTT.

The CDR3 is CASSAVRQGSNQPQHF. The CDR3 DNA is TGTGCCAGCAGCGCGGTGAGACAGGGGAGCAATCAGCCCCAGCATTTT. The rearrangement joins TRBV5-8 to TRBJ1-5; TRBD1 matches 8 bases. CDR1 and CDR2 (germline): SGHTS, YDEGEE. After removal of 4 bases from V and 1 base from J, the junction contained 7 bases not matched to a gene. This CDR3 region has 16 residues.

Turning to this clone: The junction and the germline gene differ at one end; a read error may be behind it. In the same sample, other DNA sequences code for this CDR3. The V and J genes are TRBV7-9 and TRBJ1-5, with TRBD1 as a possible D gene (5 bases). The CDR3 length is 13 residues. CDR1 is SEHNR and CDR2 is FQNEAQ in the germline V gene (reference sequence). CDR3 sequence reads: CAWGEQSNQPQHF. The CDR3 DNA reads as TGCGCTTGGGGGGAACAGAGCAATCAGCCCCAGCATTTT.

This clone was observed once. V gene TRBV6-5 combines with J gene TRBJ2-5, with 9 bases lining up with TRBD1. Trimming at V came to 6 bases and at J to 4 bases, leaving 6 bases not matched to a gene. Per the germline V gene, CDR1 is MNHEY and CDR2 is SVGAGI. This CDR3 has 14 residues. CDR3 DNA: TGTGCCAGCAGAATCACGACAGGGGGAGAGACCCAGTACTTC. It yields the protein CASRITTGGETQYF.

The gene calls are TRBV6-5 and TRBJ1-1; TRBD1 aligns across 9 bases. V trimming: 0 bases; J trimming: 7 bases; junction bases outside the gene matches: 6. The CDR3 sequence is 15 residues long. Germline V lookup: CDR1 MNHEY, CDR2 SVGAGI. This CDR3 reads CASSYSFTGGHEAFF. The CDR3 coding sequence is TGTGCCAGCAGTTACTCGTTTACAGGGGGCCATGAAGCTTTCTTT.

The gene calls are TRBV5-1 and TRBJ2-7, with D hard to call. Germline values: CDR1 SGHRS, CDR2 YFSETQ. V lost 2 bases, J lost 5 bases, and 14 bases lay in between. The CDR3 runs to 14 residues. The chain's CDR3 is CASSFEPQRDEQYF. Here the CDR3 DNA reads TGCGCCAGCAGCTTTGAGCCCCAACGGGACGAGCAGTACTTC.

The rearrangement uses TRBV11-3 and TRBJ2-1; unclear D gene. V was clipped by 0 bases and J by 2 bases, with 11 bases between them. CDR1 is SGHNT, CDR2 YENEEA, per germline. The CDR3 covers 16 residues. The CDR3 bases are TGTGCCAGCAGCTTAGATCCTGGCGGAGCCTACAATGAGCAGTTCTTC. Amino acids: CASSLDPGGAYNEQFF.

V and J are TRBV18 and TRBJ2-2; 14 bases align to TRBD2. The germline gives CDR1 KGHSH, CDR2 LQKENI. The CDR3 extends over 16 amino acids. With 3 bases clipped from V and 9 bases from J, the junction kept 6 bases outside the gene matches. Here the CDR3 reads CASSPTGLAGARELFF. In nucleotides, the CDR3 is TGTGCCAGCTCACCCACGGGACTAGCGGGAGCCCGGGAGCTGTTTTTT.

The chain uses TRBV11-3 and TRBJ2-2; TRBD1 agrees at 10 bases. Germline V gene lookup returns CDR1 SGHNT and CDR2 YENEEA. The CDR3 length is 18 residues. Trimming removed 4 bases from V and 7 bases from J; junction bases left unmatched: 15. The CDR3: CASSWGLFGTGADGELFF. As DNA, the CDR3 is TGTGCCAGCAGCTGGGGACTATTCGGGACAGGGGCGGACGGGGAGCTGTTTTTT.